The table lists the clone carrying this T cell receptor beta chain with a count of one. What it recognizes is unknown. The treatment here: roughly 18 received Ad26.COV2.S at low or high dose, single or two shots; a few received placebo; per-sample allocation not given. Day 63 after the first vaccine or placebo injection was the time point for sampling. The entry originates in a study of Ad26.COV2.S vaccination and SARS-CoV-2 variants. Study-wide results and limits: Post-vaccination breadth of spike-specific CD8+ and CD4+ T cell responses was reportedly substantial.

V dropped 5 bases and J dropped 3; count of bases not matched to a gene: 5. Germline CDR1 SEHNR, CDR2 FQNEAQ (reference sequence). The CDR3 runs 15 residues. This table comes from immunoSEQ multiplex PCR, and its TCRdb copy is limited to in-frame clones, with some not included. Of around 240,000 clones listed, roughly 90% are singletons. The chain uses TRBV7-9 and TRBJ1-4, with 8 bases that match TRBD1. The sequence was obtained from a person aged 18-65 years who received the Ad26.COV2.S COVID-19 vaccine or a placebo. Sequenced material: peripheral blood, taken in a trial of Ad26.COV2.S vaccine versus placebo. The CDR3 nucleotides are TGTGCCAGCAGCGTCGGACAGGGACCTAATGAAAAACTGTTTTTT. Its protein product is CASSVGQGPNEKLFF.